This T cell receptor beta chain came from a study of cytomegalovirus exposure and HLA in healthy donors (dated by TCRdb to the late 2010s). Notes on the research overall: An earlier analysis of around 600 of the donors reported more than 250 Gb of sequence data and 120 million or so unique TCR beta sequences from around 200 million T cells. The T cell repertoires of around 670 subjects were profiled by immunosequencing and related to cytomegalovirus serostatus. Donor age, sex, ethnicity and CMV serostatus were compiled together with the repertoire data. The number of donors typed differed by locus, with roughly 620-640 for A, B, C, DRB1 and DQB1, around 560 for DQA1, approximately 570 for DPA1, and under 490 for DPB1. An earlier analysis of some 500 of the donors applied high-throughput TCR beta sequencing to assess whether each TCR beta V gene segment acted as functional or pseudogenic. The genetic ancestry cluster associated with self-reported Caucasian donors included around four fifths of the roughly 410 genotyped donors. Class I and class II HLA loci were covered by the typing at four-digit resolution. Every discovery cohort repertoire had been produced on one sequencing platform. Rather than using new phenotypic data, the later analysis identified candidate immune exposures from TCR beta sequences and from how often those sequences occurred across donors. On average, roughly 250,000 unique TCR beta nucleotide sequences were sequenced per donor among 398 genotyped donors of the cohort, with approximately 18% of those sequences being non-productive. An early release covering over 500 HLA-typed donors comprised around 300 gigabases of sequencing data and about 90 million unique TCR sequences. The aim of the study was to test whether cataloging public T cell receptors could identify signatures of past pathogen exposure. In a later genetic analysis, genome-wide SNP genotypes for about 55% of the 666 donors were used, and that subset was treated as a discovery cohort. The study combined high-throughput TCR immunosequencing, statistical association of individual TCRs with disease status, and machine learning to predict cytomegalovirus infection status. A few DR-DQ haplotypes were handled as single units for association and clustering because linkage in the cohort was strong. A later analysis re-examined previously published TCR beta repertoires from about 700 donors and added high-resolution HLA genotyping to investigate patterns of TCR occurrence. Along with the approximately 670-subject first cohort, a separate validation cohort of 120 different subjects was used.

The cohort was made up of around 720 healthy bone marrow donors. At the time of sampling, all cohort members were nominally healthy, though unrecorded immune exposures were likely present. The donor was CMV seronegative and was included in the group of a few hundred seronegative cohort members. A peripheral blood sample was provided by each donor, and peripheral blood mononuclear cells were used for TCR beta sequencing. The Qiagen DNeasy Blood Extraction Kit was used to extract genomic DNA from the blood cell samples. Comments on this clone: The target of this receptor is not known. Qualities for individual bases were not recorded, and no much larger clone is one base off.

V and J are truncated by 0 bases and 1 base respectively, leaving an intervening sequence of 14 bases. According to the germline V gene, CDR1 reads SGHRS and CDR2 reads YFSETQ. The CDR3 has 18 amino acids, counting the end cysteine and phenylalanine. Solely the CDR3 DNA is kept, with 54 bases framed from the first base. Findings and caveats that apply to the study as a whole: A later analysis found that most CMV-associated TCR beta chains appeared HLA-restricted, with HLA associations seemingly driven largely by CMV exposure. In a later genetic analysis, fewer N-insertions in productive TCRs were reported among donors in an Asian-associated ancestry cluster than the roughly 640-donor mean. In this cohort, only TCR beta chains were sequenced, and detectable features were limited by the absence of alpha or paired-chain data. A further reported finding was that TCR beta sequences accurately predicted the HLA-A and HLA-B alleles for most subjects in the first cohort. Roughly uniform sequencing depth across donors was assumed in presence/absence analyses, although this assumption may not hold. According to a later analysis, TCR association rates differed among HLA loci, with DRB1 alleles showing the most associated TCRs and HLA-C alleles showing the fewest. HLA typing was unavailable for some donors at each locus, so association tests used only the typed subset. The classifier was reported to diagnose cytomegalovirus status with high specificity and sensitivity in both the original and validation cohorts. A cluster of highly shared sequence variants was judged likely to represent a technical artifact of the sequencing pipeline. In a later genetic analysis, a missense DCLRE1C variant was associated with V-gene and J-gene trimming of TCR beta chains, and the association was replicated in an independent cohort. When HLA alleles, especially DR and DQ, strongly co-occurred, TCR associations were difficult to assign to individual alleles. Because counts were too low, seventeen rarely observed V segments, including chromosome 9 orphons, were excluded from the earlier analysis of several hundred of the donors. Three of the identified cytomegalovirus-associated TCR beta chains were confirmed in vitro to be specific for cytomegalovirus antigens. According to the authors, the approach could potentially be generalized to other disease states and immunological phenotypes. Some IMGT-functional V segments, including TRBV6-2 and TRBV6-3, could not be told apart with the 87-base-pair reads, so those segments were excluded. Compared with equally common non-associated chains, HLA-associated TCR beta chains in a later analysis were more clonally expanded and had lower generation probabilities. In a later analysis, about 16,000 TCR beta sequences were associated with specific HLA alleles at a false discovery rate of 0.05. Linkage disequilibrium might explain the correlated functional status among segregating V segments, but an unknown experimental factor could not be ruled out. Most TCR sequences were seen in very few donors, while some public TCRs were found in many individuals. In an earlier analysis of several hundred of the donors, most TCR beta V segments were observed in productive rearrangements about 90% or about 30% of the time, broadly matching IMGT annotations. CMV serostatus was the only immune exposure information available for the cohort. A total of 150 or so TCR beta chains were listed by the study as associated with cytomegalovirus. In a later analysis, several top co-occurrence clusters were reported to appear linked to parvovirus B19, influenza, CMV and Epstein-Barr virus.

The method was the immunoSEQ multiplex PCR assay. For the multiplex PCR, a mixture combining 60 forward primers for TCR Vbeta segments and 13 reverse primers for TCR Jbeta segments was used. The CDR3 region of rearranged TCR beta genes was amplified from genomic DNA with a multiplex PCR assay. On the Illumina HiSeq System, the amplified TCR beta libraries were sequenced as 87-base-pair reads. In the source study's methods: A later analysis counted some 74 million unique TCR beta chains across the 666 repertoires, and about 10 million of these chains were shared by at least two donors. Raw reads were error-corrected and collapsed into unique sequences by a nearest-neighbor algorithm in which closely related sequences were merged to remove PCR and sequencing errors. Alignment of CDR3 sequences to IMGT reference sequences was used to assign V, D and J gene segments. For a sequence to be retained, a match of at least six nucleotides was required to both a V gene segment and a J gene segment. Rearrangements were called productive when the CDR3 lacked stop codons and stayed in frame with V and J; all others were non-productive. CDR3 was defined according to IMGT convention as the region running from the second conserved V-encoded cysteine to the conserved J-encoded phenylalanine. In an earlier analysis of more than 550 of the donors, sequences lacking an unambiguous match to a single V gene segment were excluded. An earlier analysis of almost 600 of the donors classified V segments as functional when productive rearrangements were above 56.7% and as segregating when the standard deviation between donors was above 5%. A statistical classification framework was built to diagnose cytomegalovirus status from the catalog of TCR beta chain sequences. A later analysis assigned V and J genes by comparing TCR nucleotide sequences with IMGT/GENE-DB human TR gene sequences. In a later analysis, CDR3 sequences and most-parsimonious VDJ recombination scenarios were assigned using the TCRdist pipeline. In a later analysis, each TCR beta chain was defined by its CDR3 amino acid sequence together with its V-gene family, and reads without a unique V-gene family were excluded. In a later analysis, approximately 640 highly shared, low-generation-probability nucleotide sequences were removed to address suspected cross-contamination and a sequencing artifact. For each public chain, a later analysis derived a clonal expansion index from normalized ranks of inferred template counts within each repertoire. In a later analysis, generation probabilities were computed with a VDJ recombination model fitted to out-of-frame rearrangements, and the resulting probabilities were checked against IGoR. In a later analysis, TCR-TCR, TCR-HLA and TCR-CMV co-occurrence was scored with hypergeometric tests, and a repertoire-size bias correction was applied to TCR pairs. A later analysis estimated false discovery rates by permuting HLA or CMV assignments 20 times. In a later analysis, co-occurring TCRs were grouped using DBSCAN, with TCRdist sequence similarity added in when clustering inside HLA-allele-positive subsets. For co-occurrence clustering, repertoires with fewer than 30,000 or more than 120,000 public chains were excluded, along with roughly 5 repertoires with anomalous nucleotide sharing. TCRdb took over this immuneACCESS table, retaining in-frame rearrangements with V and J assigned. Such tables are incomplete; in checked studies, under half of the missing clones stem from an unresolved V gene, and the remainder is unexplained. V and J calls and clone size are copied from that table; D and trimming were computed from the DNA. The sample has under 150,000 clones on record, around 78% of them singletons. Clones ranked in the top ten supply over 1.5% of the sample.

This TCR came from a woman aged 50 to 60 in good health and CMV-seronegative. The chain is encoded by TRBV5-1 joined to TRBJ2-6, with TRBD2 as a weak D call on 5 bases. Sequencing was done on a sample of PBMCs. The DNA sequence follows: TGCGCCAGCAGCTTGGCCACTTGGACTGGGTCTGGGGCCAACGTCCTGACTTTC. It specifies CASSLATWTGSGANVLTF.